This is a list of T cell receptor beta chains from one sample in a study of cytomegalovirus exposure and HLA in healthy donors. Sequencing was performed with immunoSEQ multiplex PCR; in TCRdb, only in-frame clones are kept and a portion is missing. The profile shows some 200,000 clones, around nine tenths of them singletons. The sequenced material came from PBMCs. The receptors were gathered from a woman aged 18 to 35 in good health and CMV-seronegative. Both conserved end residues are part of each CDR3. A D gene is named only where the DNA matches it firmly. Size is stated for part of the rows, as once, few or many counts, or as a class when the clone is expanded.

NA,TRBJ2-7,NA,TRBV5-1,TGCGCCAGCAGCTTGGACCCCCGCGTGGTGTACGAGCAGTACTTC,CASSLDPRVVYEQYF
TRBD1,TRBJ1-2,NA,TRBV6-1,TGTGCCAGCAGTGAAGTGTTCGGGACAGACTATGGCTACACCTTC,CASSEVFGTDYGYTF
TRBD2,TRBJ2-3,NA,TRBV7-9,TGTGCCAGCAGCCCTCGACTAGCGGGAGGCCCTGGCACAGATACGCAGTATTTT,CASSPRLAGGPGTDTQYF
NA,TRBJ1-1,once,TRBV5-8,TGTGCCAGCAGCCCCGGACAGTTTAACACTGAAGCTTTCTTT,CASSPGQFNTEAFF
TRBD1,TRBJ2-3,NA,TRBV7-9,TGTGCCAGCAGATTCACCCGGGACAGTTACACAGATACGCAGTATTTT,CASRFTRDSYTDTQYF
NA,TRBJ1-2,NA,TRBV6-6,TGTGCCAGCACTGCGCTCAGGGCGCATCTGGGCGGCTACACCTTC,CASTALRAHLGGYTF
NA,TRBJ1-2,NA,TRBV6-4,TGTGCCAGCAGTGACTCTCCGGGCTATGGCTACACCTTC,CASSDSPGYGYTF
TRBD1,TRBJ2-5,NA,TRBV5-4,TGTGCCAGCAGCATAGGGGGCGGAGGCCAAGAGACCCAGTACTTC,CASSIGGGGQETQYF
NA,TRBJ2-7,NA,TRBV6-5,TGTGCCAGCAGTCCCTGGGGCAGGGGATCCTACGAGCAGTACTTC,CASSPWGRGSYEQYF
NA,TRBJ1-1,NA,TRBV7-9,TGTGCCAGCAGCTTAACCCGGTTGGGGCCCGGGAACACTGAAGCTTTCTTT,CASSLTRLGPGNTEAFF
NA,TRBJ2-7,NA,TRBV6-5,TGTGCCAGCAGTTTTTCGGGAGTTTACGAGCAGTACTTC,CASSFSGVYEQYF
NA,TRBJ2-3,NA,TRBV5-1,TGCGCCAGCAGCTTCGGGGGTTCTCAAAATACGCAGTATTTT,CASSFGGSQNTQYF
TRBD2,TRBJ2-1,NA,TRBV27,TGTGCCAGCAGTTCCGTCGGACTAGCGGGTTTCAATGAGCAGTTCTTC,CASSSVGLAGFNEQFF
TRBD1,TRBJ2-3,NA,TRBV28,TGTGCCAGCAGTGGGTCGGGACAGGTCACAGATACGCAGTATTTT,CASSGSGQVTDTQYF
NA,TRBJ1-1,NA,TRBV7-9,TGTGCCAGCACAAACTCCGGGGGGCTGGAAGCTTTCTTT,CASTNSGGLEAFF